What follows describes a single T cell receptor (beta chain). Its antigen is as yet unknown. Donors, healthy HIV-negative adults, lacked recent acute infections or vaccinations. V lost 4 bases, J lost 6 bases, and 13 bases lay in between. The CDR3 runs 13 residues. Per the germline V gene, CDR1 is LNHDA and CDR2 is SQIVND (reference sequence). This record comes from a study of shared clonotypes between healthy human individuals. Assay used: immunoSEQ multiplex PCR; TCRdb lists only in-frame clones, some missing. The sample includes fewer than 1.6 million clones, around 98.5% of them seen just once. Study-wide findings and caveats: Naive CD4 clonotype sharing across a handful of donors was 5% to 6%. Richness estimates generally favored naive over memory subsets. Clonotypes shared by all four donors outscored non-shared clonotypes in generation probability.

The sequence was collected from a young man in good health. This chain connects TRBV19 to TRBJ2-7, with D unclear. Sequencing was done on a sample of naive CD4+ T cells sorted from blood. Subset reported: CD45RA+ positively selected. The CDR3 bases are TGTGCCAGTAGTACCTCCTTCTGGGGCGAGCAGTACTTC. This translates into CASSTSFWGEQYF.